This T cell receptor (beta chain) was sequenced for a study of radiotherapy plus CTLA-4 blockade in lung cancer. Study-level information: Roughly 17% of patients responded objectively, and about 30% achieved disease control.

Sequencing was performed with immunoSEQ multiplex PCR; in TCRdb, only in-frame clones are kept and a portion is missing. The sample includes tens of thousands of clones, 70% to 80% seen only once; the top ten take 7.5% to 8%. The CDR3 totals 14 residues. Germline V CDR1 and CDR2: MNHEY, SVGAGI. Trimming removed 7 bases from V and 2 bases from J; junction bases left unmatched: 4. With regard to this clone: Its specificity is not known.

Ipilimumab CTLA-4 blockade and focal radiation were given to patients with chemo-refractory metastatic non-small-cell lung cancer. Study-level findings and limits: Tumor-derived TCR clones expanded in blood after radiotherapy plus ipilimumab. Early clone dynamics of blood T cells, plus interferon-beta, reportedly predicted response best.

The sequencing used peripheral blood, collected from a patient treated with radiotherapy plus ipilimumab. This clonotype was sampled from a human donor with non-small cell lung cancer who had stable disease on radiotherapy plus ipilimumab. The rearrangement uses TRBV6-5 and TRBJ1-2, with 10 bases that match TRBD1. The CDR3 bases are TGTGCCAGCACAGAGGGACAGGGGAACTATGGCTACACCTTC. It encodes CASTEGQGNYGYTF.